This TCR beta chain was profiled in a study of Graves' ophthalmopathy and Graves' hyperthyroidism. Study in general: The collection of peripheral blood took place at initial diagnosis, before any treatment. Points from the study as a whole: At 70.59% sensitivity and 72.22% specificity, the model predicted progression of the ophthalmopathy. Detected in blood as well were most expanded thyroid clonotypes with frequency above 0.001.

Amplifying from RNA transcripts, the study obtained TCR beta CDR3 regions. HTBI-primed RT-PCR formed the first round, and a multiplex PCR formed the second. MiXCR was run by TCRdb on the multiplex PCR reads, yielding one entry per CDR3 protein. In the table there are approximately 700,000 distinct CDR3 sequences, roughly two fifths of which are singletons. The CDR3 spans 11 residues. CDR1 and CDR2 (germline): MNHNS, SASEGT. The V segment lost 7 bases and the J segment 6 bases; nucleotides outside the gene matches: 2. This clonotype was found a few times. Antigen specificity is unknown. Every ophthalmopathy donor presented moderate-to-severe activity, CAS ≥3, NOSPECS ≥4 and duration under 3 months.

The sequenced sample was peripheral blood. The V gene is TRBV6-1, the J gene TRBJ1-1, with 7 bases aligning to TRBD1. This clonotype was sampled from an adult man with Graves' ophthalmopathy. DNA for the CDR3: TGTGCCAGCACCCAGGGGGCTGAAGCTTTCTTT. Translation: CASTQGAEAFF.